This passage covers 11 T cell receptor beta chains from one sample sequenced in a study of blood T cell repertoires in COVID-19. TCRdb keeps only in-frame clones here, not all; method: immunoSEQ multiplex PCR. The sample carries roughly 360,000 clones, around four fifths recorded once. The specimen was PBMCs or T cells enriched from blood (not recorded which). These receptors all come from a woman aged 45-65 years who had recovered from COVID-19.

The chain couples TRBV7-9 to TRBJ2-7, with a tentative D call TRBD1 (6 bases). Germline CDR1 and CDR2: SEHNR and FQNEAQ (reference sequence). Trimming pared 1 base from V and 6 bases from J, leaving 10 bases between. The CDR3 is 13 residues long. The CDR3 spells CASSLGTVGEQYF. The CDR3 DNA is TGTGCCAGCAGCTTAGGGACAGTGGGCGAGCAGTACTTC.

V is TRBV9 and J is TRBJ1-1, with 11 bases identical to TRBD1. Germline V lookup: CDR1 SGDLS, CDR2 YYNGEE. V was pared by 2 bases and J by 4 bases, with 7 bases of the junction left unmatched. CDR3 length: 16 residues. CDR3 DNA: TGTGCCAGCAGCGTCCTTACCGGGACAGGGGGCACTGAAGCTTTCTTT. This codes for CASSVLTGTGGTEAFF.

The V and J genes are TRBV4-2 and TRBJ1-4; 7 bases align to TRBD1. Germline CDR1 LGHNA, CDR2 YNFKEQ. The CDR3 covers 15 residues. J gave up 2 bases and V 2 bases, and 2 bases lay outside the gene matches. The CDR3: CASSQQGETNEKLFF. In nucleotides, the CDR3 is TGTGCCAGCAGCCAACAGGGGGAGACTAATGAAAAACTGTTTTTT.

Remarks on this clone: A much larger clone differs from this one at a single base, so this may be a read error. The chain uses TRBV7-2 and TRBJ1-2; 7 positions agree with TRBD1. This CDR3 has 13 amino acids. The J segment lost 2 bases and the V segment lost 5 bases, leaving 2 bases of the junction unmatched. CDR1 is SGHTA, CDR2 FQGNSA, per germline. CDR3 in DNA: TGTGCCAGCAGCCGGGGACAGAACTATGGCTACACCTTC. It codes for CASSRGQNYGYTF.

This clone was counted only a few times. J is TRBJ1-3 and V is TRBV4-1; no clear D. From germline, CDR1 is MGHRA and CDR2 YSYEKL. The CDR3 sequence is 18 residues long. V lost 0 bases and J lost 0, with 15 bases in between. The CDR3 sequence: CASSQDGSQANSGNTIYF. The CDR3 DNA is TGCGCCAGCAGCCAAGATGGATCGCAGGCGAACTCTGGAAACACCATATATTTT.

As for this clone: Germline is not matched at one junction end, which may reflect a read error. CDR3 nucleotides: TGTGCCACCAGCCCGAGGGGGATCTCTCGAAACACCATATATTTT. This gives the protein CATSPRGISRNTIYF. V usage is TRBV5-6 and J usage is TRBJ1-3, with a tentative D call TRBD1 (6 bases). In germline, CDR1 is SGHDT, CDR2 YYEEEE. This CDR3 is built from 15 residues.

The rearrangement links TRBV4-1 to TRBJ2-2, with 13 positions matching TRBD2. The V segment lost 4 bases and the J segment 0 bases; nucleotides outside the gene matches: 8. The germline V gene encodes CDR1 MGHRA and CDR2 YSYEKL. The CDR3 has 19 residues. CDR3 residues: CASSPWTSGRVSNTGELFF. In DNA form, the CDR3 reads TGCGCCAGCAGCCCCTGGACTAGCGGGAGAGTATCGAACACCGGGGAGCTGTTTTTT.

The chain employs TRBV5-1 and TRBJ1-2; D is perhaps TRBD1 (5 bases). Germline loops: CDR1 SGHRS, CDR2 YFSETQ. The CDR3 contains 15 residues. V dropped 2 bases and J dropped 7 bases, with 18 bases sitting between them. CDR3 nucleotide sequence: TGCGCCAGCAGCTTATTCTTCGACAGAGCGAGTGGCTACACCTTC. It codes for CASSLFFDRASGYTF.

This clone turned up a few times. The genes are TRBV5-6 and TRBJ1-2; unclear D gene. The length of the CDR3 is 13 residues. V was trimmed by 1 base and J by 8 bases, leaving 12 bases between them. Germline values: CDR1 SGHDT, CDR2 YYEEEE. The CDR3 nucleotides are TGTGCCAGCAGCTTGTCCGAGTTAGAGGGCTACACCTTC. Translation: CASSLSELEGYTF.

The V call is TRBV11-3, the J call TRBJ2-1, with D perhaps matching TRBD1 (5 bases). This CDR3 comprises 14 residues. V was shortened by 2 bases and J by 6 bases, with 11 bases between the two germline ends. Germline CDR1 is SGHNT and CDR2 is YENEEA. CDR3 region: CASSLRYRINEQFF. The CDR3 region has the DNA TGTGCCAGCAGCTTAAGGTACAGGATCAATGAGCAGTTCTTC.

This clone was picked up a small number of times. V gene TRBV7-9 combines with J gene TRBJ2-7; 11 positions match TRBD1. This CDR3 has 15 residues. Germline loops: CDR1 SEHNR, CDR2 FQNEAQ (reference sequence). Losses at the gene ends were 5 bases for V and 3 bases for J; bases not matched to a gene: 6. CDR3 nucleotides: TGTGCCAGCAGCGAAGGACAGGGGGCGATCTACGAGCAGTACTTC. Amino acids: CASSEGQGAIYEQYF.